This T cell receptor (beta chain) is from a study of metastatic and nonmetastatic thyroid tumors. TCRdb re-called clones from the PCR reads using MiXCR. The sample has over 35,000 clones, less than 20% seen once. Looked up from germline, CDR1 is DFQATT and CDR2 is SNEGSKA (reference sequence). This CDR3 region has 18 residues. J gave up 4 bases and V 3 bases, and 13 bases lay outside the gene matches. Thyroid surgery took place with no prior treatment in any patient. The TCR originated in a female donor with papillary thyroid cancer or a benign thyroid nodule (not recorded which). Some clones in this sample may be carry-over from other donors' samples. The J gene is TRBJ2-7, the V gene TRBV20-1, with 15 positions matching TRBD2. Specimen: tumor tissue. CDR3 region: CSARSLTGTSGRRYEQYF. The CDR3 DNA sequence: TGCAGTGCTAGGTCACTTACCGGGACTAGCGGGAGGAGGTACGAGCAGTACTTC.